This T cell receptor beta chain was obtained from a study of shared clonotypes between healthy human individuals. Points from the study as a whole: Non-shared clonotypes showed lower generation probabilities than clonotypes common to all four donors.

Profiled with immunoSEQ multiplex PCR; TCRdb holds only in-frame clones, not every one. The table has roughly 1,100,000 clones, 70% to 80% seen once. The germline V gene has CDR1 SGHKS and CDR2 YYEKEE (reference sequence). The CDR3 is 15 amino acids. Trimming left V 4 bases short and J 2 bases short, with 15 bases between. As regards this clone: The antigen is not known.

The source is a man aged 18 to 29 in good health. Source material: memory CD4+ T cells sorted from blood. Subset denoted: CD45RA-negative fraction. This chain joins TRBV5-5 and TRBJ1-2; D is perhaps TRBD1 (6 bases). CDR3 DNA: TGTGCCAGCAGCCCGAGGGCAGGGGCGAACTATGGCTACACCTTC. Amino acid sequence: CASSPRAGANYGYTF.